These T cell receptor beta chains were read from a single sample in a study of blood T cell repertoires in COVID-19. Produced via immunoSEQ multiplex PCR; TCRdb's table is partial and in-frame only. Found here are a few hundred thousand clones, around 86% of them singletons; the top ten hold 3.8%. Sequenced material: PBMCs or T cells enriched from blood (not recorded which). The origin of the receptors is a middle-aged woman with acute COVID-19. The CDR3 runs from the conserved cysteine through the conserved F or W. The D gene is left open where the match is weak.

v_gene	j_gene	d_gene	CDR3aa
TRBV30	TRBJ2-2	-	CAWSEAREKPRTGELFF
TRBV27	TRBJ1-1	-	CASSLRRGTRNTEAFF
TRBV7-8	TRBJ2-7	TRBD2	CASSLFGGGRLGYEQYF
TRBV7-3	TRBJ2-1	-	CASSDGSHNEQFF
TRBV6-2/TRBV6-3	TRBJ1-1	-	CASSYFWNTEAFF
TRBV6-2/TRBV6-3	TRBJ1-5	TRBD1	CASSGTGGGQPQHF
TRBV29-1	TRBJ2-1	TRBD2	CSAHRGGPVDEQFF
TRBV9	TRBJ2-3	-	CASSAGTSTDTQYF
TRBV27	TRBJ1-6	-	CASSLTIPGIAYNSPLHF
TRBV18	TRBJ1-5	TRBD1	CASSQDRDKDPQHF
TRBV28	TRBJ2-7	TRBD1	CASSLRQGASEQYF
TRBV27	TRBJ2-7	TRBD1	CASSLSGQGLYEQYF
TRBV3-1/TRBV3-2	TRBJ2-7	TRBD2	CASSQETSGSYEQYF
TRBV30	TRBJ1-2	TRBD1	CAWSNRGGGYTF
TRBV5-4	TRBJ2-1	TRBD2	CASSLLAGPNEQFF
TRBV9	TRBJ2-7	TRBD2	CASGGTSTYEQYF
TRBV24-1	TRBJ2-1	TRBD2	CATSDPGRGEQFF
TRBV10-2	TRBJ2-5	TRBD1	CASSRTGRSETQYF
TRBV10-1	TRBJ2-7	TRBD2	CASSAGGSYEQYF
TRBV7-9	TRBJ2-1	TRBD2	CASSLRLAGDEQFF
TRBV7-2	TRBJ2-3	-	CASSSTQTDTQYF
TRBV5-6	TRBJ1-6	-	CASSLLQYNSPLHF
TRBV11-3	TRBJ2-1	-	CASSLEGSSYNEQFF
TRBV11-2	TRBJ2-2	TRBD2	CASSLLAGAGELFF
TRBV7-9	TRBJ2-1	TRBD2	CASSPPGTSGRTQFF
TRBV4-3	TRBJ1-2	TRBD1	CASNPQLGGGTANYGYTF
TRBV9	TRBJ2-6	TRBD2	CASSVAGGFSGANVLTF
TRBV5-1	TRBJ2-7	-	CASSAQDYEQYF
TRBV3-1/TRBV3-2	TRBJ2-1	-	CASSQRAAQIDNEQFF
TRBV7-2	TRBJ2-1	-	CASSLVVTNEQFF
TRBV28	TRBJ1-5	-	CASSFPGAQNQPQHF
TRBV18	TRBJ2-2	-	CASSPRQGHTGELFF
TRBV11-2	TRBJ2-7	TRBD2	CASSLDLGTSHYEQYF
TRBV28	TRBJ1-5	-	CASSLFRGGMSQPQHF
TRBV28	TRBJ1-1	-	CASSSLWGGAFF
TRBV27	TRBJ1-2	-	CASSPRNRAEGYTF
TRBV19	TRBJ2-5	TRBD1	CASSLGQIQETQYF
TRBV11-3	TRBJ2-7	-	CASSSWDTAYEQYF
TRBV7-9	TRBJ1-5	TRBD1	CASSSGTGRDQPQHF
TRBV6-5	TRBJ2-7	TRBD1	CASKIRDRVGEQYF
TRBV7-9	TRBJ1-1	-	CASSSVRGTEAFF
TRBV27	TRBJ2-7	TRBD1	CASSLSPGGAWEQYF
TRBV5-1	TRBJ1-6	-	CASSLGDSHSPLHF
TRBV25-1	TRBJ2-5	-	CASRSFQETQYF
TRBV7-9	TRBJ2-3	-	CASSLRAGSTDTQYF
TRBV6-6	TRBJ1-5	TRBD1	CASRGTGGPSQPQHF
TRBV7-3	TRBJ1-1	-	CASSSSVNTEAFF
TRBV2	TRBJ1-5	-	CASSPDYSNQPQHF
TRBV21-1	TRBJ1-5	-	CASSKSWHF
TRBV3-1/TRBV3-2	TRBJ1-6	-	CASSQGVGGNSPLHF
TRBV5-1	TRBJ2-7	-	CASRFNYGAPYEQYF
TRBV19	TRBJ2-4	TRBD2	CASTLRFAGESKNIQYF
TRBV24-1	TRBJ2-5	-	CATSVPSRALKRETQYF